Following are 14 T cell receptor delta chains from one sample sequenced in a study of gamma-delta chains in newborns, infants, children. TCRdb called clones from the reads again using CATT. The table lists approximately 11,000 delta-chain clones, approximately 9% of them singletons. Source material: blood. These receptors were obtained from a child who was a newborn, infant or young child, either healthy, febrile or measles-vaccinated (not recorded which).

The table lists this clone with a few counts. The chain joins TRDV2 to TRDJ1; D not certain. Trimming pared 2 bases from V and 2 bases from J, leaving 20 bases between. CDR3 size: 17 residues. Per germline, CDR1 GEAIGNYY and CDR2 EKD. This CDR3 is CACDKLGTAARTDKLIF. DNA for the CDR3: TGTGCCTGTGACAAGTTGGGTACTGCCGCGCGGACCGATAAACTCATCTTT.

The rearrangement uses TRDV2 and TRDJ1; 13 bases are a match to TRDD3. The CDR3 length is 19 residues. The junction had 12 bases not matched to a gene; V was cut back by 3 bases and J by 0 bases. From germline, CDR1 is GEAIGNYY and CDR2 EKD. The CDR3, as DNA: TGTGCCTGTGACTCCGTACTGGGGGATACGAGCCCCTACACCGATAAACTCATCTTT. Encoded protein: CACDSVLGDTSPYTDKLIF.

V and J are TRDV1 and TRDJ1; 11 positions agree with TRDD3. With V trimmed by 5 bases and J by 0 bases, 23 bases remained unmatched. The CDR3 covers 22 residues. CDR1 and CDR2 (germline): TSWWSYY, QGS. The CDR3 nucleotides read TGTGCTCTTGGGCCCCGGCCTTCCTACCCTCTGGGGGATACCCGGAACACCGATAAACTCATCTTT. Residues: CALGPRPSYPLGDTRNTDKLIF.

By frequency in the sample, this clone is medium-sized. CDR3 DNA sequence: TGTGCCTGCGATGTACTGGGGGATTCCCCCGATAAACTCATCTTT. It is translated as CACDVLGDSPDKLIF. This chain uses TRDV2 with TRDJ1; 10 positions agree with TRDD3. The CDR3 spans 15 residues. Trimming cost V 7 bases and J 3 bases; bases outside gene matches: 10. The germline gives CDR1 GEAIGNYY, CDR2 EKD.

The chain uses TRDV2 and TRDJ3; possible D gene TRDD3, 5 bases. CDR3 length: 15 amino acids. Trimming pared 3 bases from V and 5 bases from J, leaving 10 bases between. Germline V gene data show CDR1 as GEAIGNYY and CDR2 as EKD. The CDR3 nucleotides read TGTGCCTGTGACCCCGTACTGGGGGACACCCGACAGATGTTTTTC. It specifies CACDPVLGDTRQMFF.

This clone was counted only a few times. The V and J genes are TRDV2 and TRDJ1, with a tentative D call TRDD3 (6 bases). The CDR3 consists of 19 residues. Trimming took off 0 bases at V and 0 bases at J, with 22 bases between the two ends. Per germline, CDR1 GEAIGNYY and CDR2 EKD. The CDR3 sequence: CACDTVPEVGAPDTDKLIF. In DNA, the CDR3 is TGTGCCTGTGACACCGTACCCGAGGTGGGGGCTCCCGACACCGATAAACTCATCTTT.

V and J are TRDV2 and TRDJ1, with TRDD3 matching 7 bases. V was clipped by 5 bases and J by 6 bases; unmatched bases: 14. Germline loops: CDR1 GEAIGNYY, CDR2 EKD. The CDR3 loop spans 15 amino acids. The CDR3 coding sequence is TGTGCCTGTGCCCGGCGGTACTGGGGAAAGAATAAACTCATCTTT. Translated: CACARRYWGKNKLIF.

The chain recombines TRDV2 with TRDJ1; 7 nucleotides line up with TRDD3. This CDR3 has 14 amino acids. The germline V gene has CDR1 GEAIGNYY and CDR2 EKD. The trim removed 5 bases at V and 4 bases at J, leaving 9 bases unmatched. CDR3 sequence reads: CACVPLGNDDKLIF. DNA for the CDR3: TGTGCCTGTGTCCCACTGGGGAACGACGATAAACTCATCTTT.

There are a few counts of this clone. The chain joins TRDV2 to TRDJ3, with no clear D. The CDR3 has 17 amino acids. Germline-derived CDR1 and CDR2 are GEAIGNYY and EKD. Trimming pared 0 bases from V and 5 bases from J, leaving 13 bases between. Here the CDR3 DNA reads TGTGCCTGTGACACCGTGGACTTTTCTGGGGACACCCGACAGATGTTTTTC. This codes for CACDTVDFSGDTRQMFF.

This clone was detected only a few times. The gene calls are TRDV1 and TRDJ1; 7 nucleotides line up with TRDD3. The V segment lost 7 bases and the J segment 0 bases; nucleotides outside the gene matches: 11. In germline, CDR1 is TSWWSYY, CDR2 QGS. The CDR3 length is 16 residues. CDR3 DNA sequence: TGTGCTCTTGTGGTGAGTGGGATACTTAACACCGATAAACTCATCTTT. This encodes CALVVSGILNTDKLIF.

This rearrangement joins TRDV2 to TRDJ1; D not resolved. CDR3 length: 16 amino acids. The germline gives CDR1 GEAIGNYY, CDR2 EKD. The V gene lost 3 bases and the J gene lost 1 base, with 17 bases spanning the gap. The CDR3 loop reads CACDPLERQFTDKLIF. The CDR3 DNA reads TGTGCCTGTGACCCTTTAGAACGGCAGTTCACCGATAAACTCATCTTT.

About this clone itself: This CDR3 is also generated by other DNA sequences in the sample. The CDR3 coding sequence is TGTGCCTGTGACACTGGGGGATACTCGTCCTGGGACACCCGACAGATGTTTTTC. It specifies CACDTGGYSSWDTRQMFF. The gene calls are TRDV2 and TRDJ3; 10 nucleotides agree with TRDD3. Per the germline V gene, CDR1 is GEAIGNYY and CDR2 is EKD. V trimming: 1 base; J trimming: 1 base; junction bases outside the gene matches: 3. This CDR3 region has 18 residues.

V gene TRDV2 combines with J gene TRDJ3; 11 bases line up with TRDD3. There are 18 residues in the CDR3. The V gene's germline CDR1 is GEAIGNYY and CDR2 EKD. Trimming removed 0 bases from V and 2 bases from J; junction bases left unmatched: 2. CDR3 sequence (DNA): TGTGCCTGTGACACCCTGGGGGATACAACCTGGGACACCCGACAGATGTTTTTC. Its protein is CACDTLGDTTWDTRQMFF.

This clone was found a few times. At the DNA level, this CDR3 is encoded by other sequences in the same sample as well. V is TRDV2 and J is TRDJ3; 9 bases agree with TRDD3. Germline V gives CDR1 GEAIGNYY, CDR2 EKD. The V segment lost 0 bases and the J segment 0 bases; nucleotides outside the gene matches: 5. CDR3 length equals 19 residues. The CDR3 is CACDTVLGDFSWDTRQMFF. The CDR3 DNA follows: TGTGCCTGTGACACCGTACTGGGGGACTTCTCCTGGGACACCCGACAGATGTTTTTC.